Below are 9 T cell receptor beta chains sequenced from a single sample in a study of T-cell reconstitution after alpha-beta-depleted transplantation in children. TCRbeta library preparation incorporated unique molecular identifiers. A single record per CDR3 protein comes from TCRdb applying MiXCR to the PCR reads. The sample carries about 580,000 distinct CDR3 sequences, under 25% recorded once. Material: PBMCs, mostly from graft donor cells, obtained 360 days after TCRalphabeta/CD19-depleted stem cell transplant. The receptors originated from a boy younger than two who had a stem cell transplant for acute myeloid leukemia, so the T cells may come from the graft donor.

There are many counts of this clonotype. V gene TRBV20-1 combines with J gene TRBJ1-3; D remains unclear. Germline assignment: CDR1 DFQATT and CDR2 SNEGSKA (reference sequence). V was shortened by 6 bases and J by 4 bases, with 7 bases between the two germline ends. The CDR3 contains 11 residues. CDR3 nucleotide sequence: TGCAGTGCCCGCCGAGGAAACACCATATATTTT. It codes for CSARRGNTIYF.

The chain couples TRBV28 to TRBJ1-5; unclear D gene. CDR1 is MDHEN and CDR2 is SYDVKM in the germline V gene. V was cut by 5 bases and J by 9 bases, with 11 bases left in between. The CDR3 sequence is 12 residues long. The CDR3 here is CASSPILGPQHF. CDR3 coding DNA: TGTGCCAGCAGTCCTATTTTGGGGCCCCAGCATTTT.

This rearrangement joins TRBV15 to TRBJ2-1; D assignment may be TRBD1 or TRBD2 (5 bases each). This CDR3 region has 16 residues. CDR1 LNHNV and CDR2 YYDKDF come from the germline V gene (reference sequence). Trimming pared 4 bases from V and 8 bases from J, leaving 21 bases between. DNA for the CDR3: TGTGCCACCAGCACTTCTAAGGGACCAAAGGTGGATGAGCAGTTCTTC. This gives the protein CATSTSKGPKVDEQFF.

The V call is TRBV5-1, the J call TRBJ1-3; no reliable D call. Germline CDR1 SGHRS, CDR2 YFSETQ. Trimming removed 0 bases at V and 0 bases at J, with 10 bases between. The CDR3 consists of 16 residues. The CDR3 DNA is TGCGCCAGCAGCTTGGGATCTGAAATCTCTGGAAACACCATATATTTT. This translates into CASSLGSEISGNTIYF.

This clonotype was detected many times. CDR3 amino acids: CASSYSGRGQGAFF. Here the CDR3 DNA reads TGTGCCAGCAGTTATTCGGGTCGGGGACAGGGGGCTTTCTTT. This chain connects TRBV6-5 to TRBJ1-1, with TRBD1 matching over 10 bases. Looked up from germline, CDR1 is MNHEY and CDR2 is SVGAGI. After removal of 3 bases from V and 11 bases from J, the junction contained 9 bases not matched to a gene. This CDR3 has 14 residues.

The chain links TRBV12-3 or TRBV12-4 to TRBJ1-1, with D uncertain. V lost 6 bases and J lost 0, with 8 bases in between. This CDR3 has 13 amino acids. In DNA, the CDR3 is TGTGCCAGCAGATCGGGAATGAACACTGAAGCTTTCTTT. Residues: CASRSGMNTEAFF.

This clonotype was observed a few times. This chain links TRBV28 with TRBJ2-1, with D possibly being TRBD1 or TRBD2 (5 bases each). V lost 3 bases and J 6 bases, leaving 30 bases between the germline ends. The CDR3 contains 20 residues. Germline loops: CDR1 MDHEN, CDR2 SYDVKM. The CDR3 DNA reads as TGTGCCAGCAGTTTGGGATGGGATCATGGGACGGGGCTTCAGCGCAATGAGCAGTTCTTC. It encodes CASSLGWDHGTGLQRNEQFF. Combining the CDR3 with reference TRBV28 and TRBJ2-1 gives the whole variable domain DVKVTQSSRYLVKRTGEKVFLECVQDMDHENMFWYRQDPGLGLRLIYFSYDVKMKEKGDIPEGYSVSREKKERFSLILESASTNQTSMYLCASSLGWDHGTGLQRNEQFFGPGTRLTVL.

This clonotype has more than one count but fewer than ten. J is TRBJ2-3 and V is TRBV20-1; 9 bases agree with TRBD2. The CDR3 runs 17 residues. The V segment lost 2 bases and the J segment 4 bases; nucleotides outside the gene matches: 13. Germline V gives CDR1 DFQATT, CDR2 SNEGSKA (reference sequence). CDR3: CSARLPFSGGRADTQYF. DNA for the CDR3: TGCAGTGCTAGACTACCTTTTAGCGGGGGTCGTGCAGATACGCAGTATTTT.

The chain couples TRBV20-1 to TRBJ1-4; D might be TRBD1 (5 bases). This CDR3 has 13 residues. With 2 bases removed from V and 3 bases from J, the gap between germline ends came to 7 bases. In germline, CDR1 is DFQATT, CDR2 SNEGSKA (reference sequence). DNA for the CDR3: TGCAGTGCTAGACGACAGTCTAATGAAAAACTGTTTTTT. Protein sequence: CSARRQSNEKLFF.